One and the same sample provided the 14 T cell receptor beta chains below, sequenced in a study of blood T cell repertoires in COVID-19. Measured with immunoSEQ multiplex PCR; TCRdb has only the in-frame clones, and not every one. The profile shows roughly 150,000 clones, roughly four fifths of them singletons. What was sequenced was peripheral blood. These receptor sequences come from a human donor in a cohort sampled during active COVID-19.

This clone appeared a few times. The chain is built from TRBV6-2 or TRBV6-3 and TRBJ2-7, with 8 bases identical to TRBD2. The CDR3 extends over 14 amino acids. Germline lookup yields CDR1 MNHEY and CDR2 SVGEGT. Trimming took 1 base from V and 6 from J; bases not matched to a gene: 5. As DNA, the CDR3 is TGTGCCAGCAGTTACTTGCGGGAGGTAGGCGAGCAGTACTTC. Protein: CASSYLREVGEQYF.

This rearrangement joins TRBV6-2 or TRBV6-3 to TRBJ1-2, with TRBD1 matching over 7 bases. Germline V gene lookup returns CDR1 MNHEY and CDR2 SVGEGT. V shed 5 bases and J 7 bases; nucleotides not matched to a gene: 13. CDR3 length: 15 amino acids. CDR3 loop: CASSNHLQGRSGYTF. DNA for the CDR3: TGTGCCAGCAGTAATCACCTACAGGGGCGGAGTGGCTACACCTTC.

The chain uses TRBV10-3 and TRBJ2-1, with D possibly matching TRBD2 (6 bases). CDR1 ENHRY and CDR2 SYGVKD come from the germline V gene. V lost 6 bases to trimming and J lost 7 bases, with 13 bases between them. The CDR3 is made up of 13 amino acids. CDR3 sequence: CAISPGVVNEQFF. CDR3 in DNA: TGTGCCATCAGCCCGGGAGTCGTTAATGAGCAGTTCTTC.

The V call is TRBV7-2, the J call TRBJ2-7; 8 bases fit TRBD2. This CDR3 comprises 14 residues. CDR1 SGHTA and CDR2 FQGNSA come from the germline V gene. With 5 bases clipped from V and 7 bases from J, the junction kept 10 bases outside the gene matches. The chain's CDR3 is CASSPGLAMGEQYF. In nucleotides, the CDR3 is TGTGCCAGCAGCCCAGGACTAGCAATGGGGGAGCAGTACTTC.

The CDR3 DNA reads as TGCAGCGTCGCCCCGCAGGGGGCCCCCTACGAGCAGTACTTC. Translated: CSVAPQGAPYEQYF. V and J are TRBV29-1 and TRBJ2-7; TRBD1 matches 8 bases. The CDR3 consists of 14 residues. In germline, CDR1 is SQVTM, CDR2 ANQGSEA. V lost 6 bases and J lost 2; bases outside the gene matches: 9.

The rearrangement joins TRBV4-1 to TRBJ1-6; the D is unclear. V was cut by 0 bases and J by 7 bases, with 13 bases left in between. Germline CDR1 reads MGHRA; CDR2 reads YSYEKL. This CDR3 contains 16 residues. The DNA of the CDR3 is TGCGCCAGCAGCCAAGACCACGAAACAACGAATTCACCCCTCCACTTT. Its protein product is CASSQDHETTNSPLHF.

The chain joins TRBV2 to TRBJ1-5, with D uncertain. Germline values: CDR1 SNHLY, CDR2 FYNNEI. Trimming removed 6 bases at V and 0 bases at J, with 12 bases between. The CDR3 runs 15 residues. For the CDR3, the DNA is TGTGCCAGCAGGGAAACTGATAATAGCAATCAGCCCCAGCATTTT. Protein product: CASRETDNSNQPQHF.

The chain recombines TRBV7-9 with TRBJ1-6; 10 bases align to TRBD1. The V gene's germline CDR1 is SEHNR and CDR2 FQNEAQ (reference sequence). The CDR3 runs to 18 residues. Trimming removed 2 bases from V and 6 bases from J; junction bases left unmatched: 10. The CDR3 DNA reads as TGTGCCAGCAGCTTAACCCCCACCGGGACAGGGGTTAATTCACCCCTCCACTTT. It specifies CASSLTPTGTGVNSPLHF.

The chain couples TRBV9 to TRBJ2-7; 9 bases map to TRBD2. J gave up 6 bases and V 0 bases, and 4 bases lay outside the gene matches. The germline CDR1 and CDR2 sequences are SGDLS and YYNGEE. This CDR3 has 14 amino acids. The CDR3 reads CASSVEGTSTEQYF. Here the CDR3 DNA reads TGTGCCAGCAGCGTAGAAGGGACTAGCACCGAGCAGTACTTC. The whole variable domain, remainder taken from reference TRBV9 and TRBJ2-7, is DSGVTQTPKHLITATGQRVTLRCSPRSGDLSVYWYQQSLDQGLQFLIQYYNGEERAKGNILERFSAQQFPDLHSELNLSSLELGDSALYFCASSVEGTSTEQYFGPGTRLTVT.

The V and J genes are TRBV7-2 and TRBJ2-7; tentatively, D is TRBD2 (6 bases). Germline V gene sequence: CDR1 SGHTA, CDR2 FQGNSA. The ends were cut back, 4 bases at V and 3 bases at J, with 19 bases in the middle. The CDR3 covers 16 residues. This CDR3 reads CASSSIQVAEFYEQYF. The CDR3 DNA reads as TGTGCCAGCAGCTCCATACAAGTAGCGGAGTTCTACGAGCAGTACTTC.

The J gene is TRBJ1-2, the V gene TRBV28; the D gene is possibly TRBD1 (5 bases). This CDR3 comprises 15 residues. CDR1 MDHEN and CDR2 SYDVKM come from the germline V gene. V was cut by 3 bases and J by 5 bases, with 16 bases left in between. The CDR3 bases are TGTGCCAGCAGTTTGAATGGGGCTCTGAGGTATGGCTACACCTTC. It encodes CASSLNGALRYGYTF.

The chain uses TRBV7-9 and TRBJ2-5; TRBD2 matches at 12 bases. With V trimmed by 6 bases and J by 4 bases, 6 bases remained unmatched. Germline V CDR1 and CDR2: SEHNR, FQNEAQ (reference sequence). The CDR3 spans 15 residues. The DNA for the CDR3 is TGTGCCAGCAGACAACTAGCGGGAGGTGGAGAGACCCAGTACTTC. Its protein is CASRQLAGGGETQYF.

This clone was observed a few times. The gene calls are TRBV21-1 and TRBJ1-3; the table calls TRBD1, which could not be checked here. TRBV21-1 is tagged as a pseudogene. The CDR3 covers 14 residues. In DNA form, the CDR3 reads TGTGCCGGTTACAGGGGGCTTTCGGGAAACACCATATATTTT. Its protein is CAGYRGLSGNTIYF.

This chain joins TRBV7-2 and TRBJ2-7; 8 bases align to TRBD2. The length of the CDR3 is 15 residues. The trim removed 2 bases at V and 0 bases at J, leaving 3 bases unmatched. Germline V lookup: CDR1 SGHTA, CDR2 FQGNSA. CDR3 coding DNA: TGTGCCAGCAGCTTACAGCGGGGGAGCTCCTACGAGCAGTACTTC. Translating gives CASSLQRGSSYEQYF.